The next 10 T cell receptor beta chains were all read from a single sample in a study of CXCR4 blockade with PD-1 therapy in pancreatic cancer. The method was immunoSEQ multiplex PCR; TCRdb's version includes in-frame clones alone and lacks a portion of them. This table holds thousands of clones, approximately 50% found once. The material sequenced was tumor tissue. The receptors stem from a human donor with pancreatic ductal adenocarcinoma.

The CDR3: CSVGLVPDTQYF. DNA for the CDR3: TGCAGCGTGGGACTAGTCCCAGATACGCAGTATTTT. This chain uses TRBV29-1 with TRBJ2-3; 8 bases are shared with TRBD2. Germline V CDR1 and CDR2: SQVTM, ANQGSEA. Unmatched junction bases numbered 3, after V lost 6 bases and J lost 4 bases. This CDR3 is built from 12 residues.

This clone was detected only a few times. V is TRBV28 and J is TRBJ2-1, with 7 bases identical to TRBD2. CDR3 size: 17 residues. V lost 4 bases, J lost 4 bases, and 13 bases stayed unmatched. Looked up from germline, CDR1 is MDHEN and CDR2 is SYDVKM. The CDR3 DNA follows: TGTGCCAGCAGTTCCATACCGGGACTACACCCATACAATGAGCAGTTCTTC. As protein: CASSSIPGLHPYNEQFF.

The V call is TRBV6-7, the J call TRBJ2-1; 13 bases are shared with TRBD2. TRBV6-7 is sorted into the ORF group, with uncertain function. The trim removed 6 bases at V and 12 bases at J, leaving 8 bases unmatched. The CDR3 length is 14 residues. CDR3 loop: CASRPGLAGARQFF. The DNA for the CDR3 is TGTGCCAGCAGGCCAGGACTAGCGGGAGCTCGGCAGTTCTTC.

V gene TRBV23-1 combines with J gene TRBJ2-5; a weak D match, TRBD1 (6 bases). TRBV23-1 qualifies as an ORF whose function is uncertain. This CDR3 region has 13 residues. Trimming left V 6 bases short and J 1 base short, with 9 bases between. This CDR3 is CASRTDSQETQYF. DNA for the CDR3: TGCGCCAGCAGAACGGACAGCCAAGAGACCCAGTACTTC.

The V call is TRBV25-1, the J call TRBJ2-7; no clear D. Germline loops: CDR1 MGHDK, CDR2 SYGVNS. The CDR3 totals 14 residues. Trimming took off 4 bases at V and 4 bases at J, with 14 bases between the two ends. The CDR3 region is CASSGPPLPYEQYF. The CDR3 coding sequence is TGTGCCAGCAGTGGACCACCGCTACCTTACGAGCAGTACTTC.

This clone has more than one count but fewer than ten. The chain uses TRBV11-3 and TRBJ1-1; possible D gene TRBD1, 5 bases. V dropped 8 bases and J dropped 3 bases, with 16 bases sitting between them. The CDR3 has 14 residues. Germline V gene sequence: CDR1 SGHNT, CDR2 YENEEA. The CDR3: CASGLEGFYTEAFF. The DNA of the CDR3 is TGTGCCAGCGGACTGGAGGGGTTCTACACTGAAGCTTTCTTT.

J is TRBJ1-5 and V is TRBV5-1, with a tentative D call TRBD1 (5 bases). This CDR3 is built from 15 residues. Trimming shortened V by 0 bases and J by 2 bases, and 9 bases separated the two germline ends. Germline V gene sequence: CDR1 SGHRS, CDR2 YFSETQ. CDR3 bases: TGCGCCAGCAGCTTGGCAGGGAGCGGCAATCAGCCCCAGCATTTT. Translated: CASSLAGSGNQPQHF.

The chain couples TRBV30 to TRBJ1-2, with D perhaps matching TRBD1 (6 bases). Trimming took 1 base from V and 8 from J, leaving 8 bases between them. Germline CDR1 GTSNPN, CDR2 SVGIG (reference sequence). The CDR3 is 11 amino acids. The CDR3 protein is CAWSEGVGYTF. Written as DNA, the CDR3 is TGTGCCTGGAGTGAGGGGGTGGGCTACACCTTC.

The rearrangement joins TRBV9 to TRBJ2-7, with unresolved D. Per the germline V gene, CDR1 is SGDLS and CDR2 is YYNGEE. Trimming took off 0 bases at V and 4 bases at J, with 14 bases between the two ends. This CDR3 comprises 15 residues. The CDR3 DNA follows: TGTGCCAGCAGCGTAGATAACAGCCCTAAATACGAGCAGTACTTC. As protein: CASSVDNSPKYEQYF.

The chain joins TRBV15 to TRBJ2-1, with a tentative D call TRBD2 (5 bases). This CDR3 has 14 amino acids. CDR1 and CDR2 (germline): LNHNV, YYDKDF (reference sequence). V shed 4 bases and J shed 3 bases, with 10 bases lying between them. CDR3: CATSKYGSYNEQFF. In nucleotides, the CDR3 is TGTGCCACCAGCAAATATGGGAGCTACAATGAGCAGTTCTTC.